One sample yielded the 21 T cell receptor beta chains listed below, sequenced in a study of Graves' ophthalmopathy and Graves' hyperthyroidism. Beta-chain TCR CDR3 regions were amplified from RNA transcripts. HTBI primers were used in a first-round RT-PCR, which preceded a second-round multiplex PCR. TCRdb used MiXCR to reprocess the multiplex PCR reads, holding one entry per CDR3 protein. The table includes fewer than 600,000 distinct CDR3 sequences, around an eighth detected once. The sequencing sample was made of blood. These receptors all come from a woman aged 25 to 39 with Graves' ophthalmopathy.

This clonotype came up many times. The chain is built from TRBV28 and TRBJ1-5; a weak D match, TRBD1 (5 bases). The CDR3 totals 15 residues. CDR1 and CDR2 (germline): MDHEN, SYDVKM. V lost 9 bases and J lost 7, with 22 bases in between. The CDR3 nucleotides read TGTGCCAGTGGGGTGGGGGGGGATAACTGGCAGCCCCAGCATTTT. Translated, it gives CASGVGGDNWQPQHF. The entire variable domain, with the rest obtained from reference TRBV28 and TRBJ1-5, is as follows: DVKVTQSSRYLVKRTGEKVFLECVQDMDHENMFWYRQDPGLGLRLIYFSYDVKMKEKGDIPEGYSVSREKKERFSLILESASTNQTSMYLCASGVGGDNWQPQHFGDGTRLSIL.

The J gene is TRBJ1-5, the V gene TRBV27, with D perhaps TRBD1 (5 bases). The germline V and J ends were trimmed by 11 bases and 10 bases, with 18 bases remaining between them. Germline V lookup: CDR1 MNHEY, CDR2 SMNVEV (reference sequence). The CDR3 totals 12 residues. The CDR3 sequence is CAYFLGEGPQHF. The CDR3 bases are TGTGCCTACTTCTTAGGGGAAGGACCCCAGCATTTT.

The genes are TRBV12-3 or TRBV12-4 and TRBJ2-7; D not certain. Trimming shortened V by 7 bases and J by 5 bases, and 18 bases separated the two germline ends. The CDR3 extends over 14 amino acids. The CDR3 sequence is CASTRGPLPHEQYF. DNA of the CDR3: TGTGCCAGCACCAGAGGACCTCTTCCCCACGAGCAGTACTTC.

This clonotype occurred many times. This chain joins TRBV5-1 and TRBJ1-1; D remains unclear. This CDR3 spans 14 amino acids. V lost 1 base to trimming and J lost 5 bases, with 12 bases between them. Germline CDR1 is SGHRS and CDR2 is YFSETQ. CDR3 nucleotides: TGCGCCAGCAGCTTGTCGGGTTATGCGACTGAAGCTTTCTTT. Its translation is CASSLSGYATEAFF.

V and J are TRBV12-3 or TRBV12-4 and TRBJ1-3; no clear D. Deletions cut 3 bases from V and 3 bases from J, with 9 bases between. This CDR3 spans 14 amino acids. The CDR3 bases are TGTGCCAGCAGTTTTACTAGGCTTGGAAACACCATATATTTT. Translation gives CASSFTRLGNTIYF.

Ten or more counts support this clonotype. CDR3 nucleotides: TGTGCCAGCAGTCTTGGGGGCGGCGGGGAGCTGTTTTTT. This gives the protein CASSLGGGGELFF. The rearrangement links TRBV27 to TRBJ2-2; D is perhaps TRBD1 (6 bases). The CDR3 runs 13 residues. Germline V gene data show CDR1 as MNHEY and CDR2 as SMNVEV (reference sequence). Trimming pared 5 bases from V and 7 bases from J, leaving 11 bases between.

In this sample, this clonotype turned up many times. The chain carries TRBV20-1 and TRBJ1-1, with TRBD1 matching over 8 bases. V shed 1 base and J 2 bases; nucleotides not matched to a gene: 6. Looked up from germline, CDR1 is DFQATT and CDR2 is SNEGSKA (reference sequence). This CDR3 is built from 15 residues. The CDR3 DNA reads as TGCAGTGCTAGAGGCGGACAGGGACTTAACACTGAAGCTTTCTTT. It is translated as CSARGGQGLNTEAFF.

This clonotype was counted ten times or more. The gene calls are TRBV7-2 and TRBJ1-6; TRBD1 is a possible D gene (6 bases). V was clipped by 3 bases and J by 5 bases, with 14 bases between them. Looked up from germline, CDR1 is SGHTA and CDR2 is FQGNSA. CDR3 length equals 16 residues. The CDR3 sequence: CASSFSGGGHNSPLHF. The CDR3, as DNA: TGTGCCAGCAGCTTCTCAGGAGGGGGACATAATTCACCCCTCCACTTT.

In regard to this clonotype: A much more abundant neighbour one base away suggests this may be a read error. In DNA, the CDR3 is TGTGCTAGTGGTTTGTTGGAGACCCAGTACTTC. Its translation: CASGLLETQYF. The chain has TRBV12-5 and TRBJ2-5; D is uncertain. From germline, CDR1 is LGHNT and CDR2 FRNRAP. This CDR3 spans 11 amino acids. Trimming cost V 2 bases and J 5 bases, with 3 bases left between them.

This clonotype has a handful of counts. The gene calls are TRBV5-1 and TRBJ2-2, with D perhaps matching TRBD2 (6 bases). Trimming stripped 3 bases from V and 7 bases from J, with 16 bases between. The germline V gene has CDR1 SGHRS and CDR2 YFSETQ. This CDR3 has 15 residues. The CDR3 DNA follows: TGCGCCAGCAGCTCCTTCCGGGGAGGCGGCGGGGAGCTGTTTTTT. Translation: CASSSFRGGGGELFF.

Remarks on this clonotype: One junction end does not reproduce the germline sequence, and a read error may be involved. V is TRBV11-2 and J is TRBJ2-1, with TRBD1 matching over 7 bases. The CDR3 covers 14 residues. Per germline, CDR1 SGHAT and CDR2 FQNNGV. The CDR3 reads CARSSGQFNNEQFF. CDR3 bases: TGTGCCCGCAGCTCGGGACAGTTCAACAATGAGCAGTTCTTC. Full variable domain (rest looked up from reference TRBV11-2 and TRBJ2-1): EAGVAQSPRYKIIEKRQSVAFWCNPISGHATLYWYQQILGQGPKLLIQFQNNGVVDDSQLPKDRFSAERLKGVDSTLKIQPAKLEDSAVYLCARSSGQFNNEQFFGPGTRLTVL.

This clonotype has a count of ten or more. CDR3 residues: CASSPSLRETQYF. The CDR3 region has the DNA TGTGCCAGCAGTCCTAGTCTTCGAGAGACCCAGTACTTC. This chain uses TRBV12-3 or TRBV12-4 with TRBJ2-5; D ambiguous. CDR3 length equals 13 residues. The ends were cut back, 5 bases at V and 4 bases at J, with 11 bases in the middle.

The table lists this clonotype with a count of one. A read error may be the cause here, since a much bigger clone is one base away. Likely a read error: the CDR3 ends without its conserved phenylalanine or tryptophan. V and J are TRBV6-2 or TRBV6-3 and TRBJ2-7; either TRBD1 or TRBD2 may fit D (5 bases each). Trimming removed 8 bases at V and 0 bases at J, with 11 bases between. The germline V gene has CDR1 MNHEY and CDR2 SVGEGT. CDR3 length: 13 amino acids. CDR3 DNA sequence: TGTGCCAGCGGGACCGAGAACTCCTACGAGCAGTACTAC. Protein sequence: CASGTENSYEQYY.

In its sample, this clonotype was seen many times. The rearrangement links TRBV29-1 to TRBJ2-5, with D unclear. Germline V CDR1 and CDR2: SQVTM, ANQGSEA. CDR3 length: 12 amino acids. V was trimmed by 2 bases and J by 9 bases, leaving 13 bases between them. The CDR3 protein is CSVERRTKAQYF. As DNA, the CDR3 is TGCAGCGTTGAACGGCGGACGAAGGCCCAGTACTTC.

This clonotype has more than one count but fewer than ten. The rearrangement uses TRBV6-1 and TRBJ1-2; D call uncertain. This CDR3 region has 16 residues. Germline V gene data show CDR1 as MNHNS and CDR2 as SASEGT. The V end lost 0 bases, the J end lost 1 base, and 12 bases lay between the germline ends. The CDR3 coding sequence is TGTGCCAGCAGTGAAGCGCGTTGGGCAGATAACTATGGCTACACCTTC. Amino acids: CASSEARWADNYGYTF.

There are many counts of this clonotype. This chain links TRBV12-3 or TRBV12-4 with TRBJ1-1; D gene unclear. The length of the CDR3 is 14 residues. V was clipped by 3 bases and J by 5 bases, with 13 bases between them. CDR3 amino acids: CASSFLQTGTEAFF. The DNA for the CDR3 is TGTGCCAGCAGTTTTCTACAGACCGGGACTGAAGCTTTCTTT.

Of note for this clonotype: This clone may be a read error of a much larger clone one base away. V gene TRBV28 combines with J gene TRBJ2-5; no definite D call. V lost 5 bases, J lost 5 bases, and 15 bases lay in between. Germline V lookup: CDR1 MDHEN, CDR2 SYDVKM. This CDR3 has 14 amino acids. DNA of the CDR3: TGTGCCAGCAGTCTGGCCGGGCAGAGGGAGACCCAGTACTTC. Amino acids: CASSLAGQRETQYF.

This clonotype was seen repeatedly, ten times or more. This sequence joins TRBV12-5 and TRBJ1-1; 8 bases align to TRBD1. V was clipped by 1 base and J by 4 bases; unmatched bases: 5. This CDR3 spans 15 amino acids. Germline loops: CDR1 LGHNT, CDR2 FRNRAP. This chain's CDR3 is CASGLATGGGTEAFF. CDR3 bases: TGTGCTAGTGGTTTGGCTACAGGGGGTGGCACTGAAGCTTTCTTT. Looking up the rest from reference TRBV12-5 and TRBJ1-1 gives the full variable domain: DARVTQTPRHKVTEMGQEVTMRCQPILGHNTVFWYRQTMMQGLELLAYFRNRAPLDDSGMPKDRFSAEMPDATLATLKIQPSEPRDSAVYFCASGLATGGGTEAFFGQGTRLTVV.

This clonotype showed up many times. The rearrangement joins TRBV28 to TRBJ1-5, with a weak D call TRBD1 (6 bases). V lost 6 bases, J lost 9 bases, and 24 bases lay in between. The CDR3 length is 16 residues. Germline assignment: CDR1 MDHEN and CDR2 SYDVKM. The CDR3 region is CASRNSGTPIWWPQHF. CDR3 sequence (DNA): TGTGCCAGCAGAAACTCCGGGACACCGATTTGGTGGCCCCAGCATTTT.

Details on this clonotype: Germline and junction disagree at one end, which may indicate a read error. V usage is TRBV28 and J usage is TRBJ1-1; 7 positions agree with TRBD1. The CDR3 sequence is 15 residues long. The germline CDR1 and CDR2 sequences are MDHEN and SYDVKM. This CDR3 reads CATSTGYILNTDAFF. Written as DNA, the CDR3 is TGTGCCACCTCGACAGGGTATATCCTGAACACTGATGCTTTCTTT.

In this sample, this clonotype turned up a few times. V gene TRBV30 combines with J gene TRBJ2-2; TRBD1 might be the D (6 bases). This CDR3 region has 15 residues. The germline V gene has CDR1 GTSNPN and CDR2 SVGIG (reference sequence). V was clipped by 4 bases and J by 2 bases, with 14 bases between them. CDR3 DNA sequence: TGTGCCTGGACCCCCGGGGACACTAACACCGGGGAGCTGTTTTTT. This codes for CAWTPGDTNTGELFF.